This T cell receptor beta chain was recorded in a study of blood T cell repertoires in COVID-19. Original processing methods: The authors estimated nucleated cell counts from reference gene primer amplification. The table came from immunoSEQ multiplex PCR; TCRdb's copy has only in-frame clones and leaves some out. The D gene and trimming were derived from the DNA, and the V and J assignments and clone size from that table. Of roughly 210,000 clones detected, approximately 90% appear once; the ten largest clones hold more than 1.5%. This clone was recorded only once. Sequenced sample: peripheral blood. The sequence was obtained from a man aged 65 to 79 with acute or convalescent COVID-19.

The CDR3, as DNA: TGTGCCAGCAGCCCGGGACAGGGTAGCGATACGCAGTATTTT. Amino acids: CASSPGQGSDTQYF. The chain is built from TRBV3-1 (or the pseudogene TRBV3-2) and TRBJ2-3; 9 bases agree with TRBD1. Per germline, CDR1 LGHDT and CDR2 YNNKEL (reference sequence). J gave up 6 bases and V 4 bases, and 5 bases lay outside the gene matches. The CDR3 is 14 residues long.